Listed below are T cell receptor beta chains from one sample, sequenced in a study of glioma-infiltrating T cells after dendritic cell vaccination. Produced via immunoSEQ multiplex PCR; TCRdb's table is partial and in-frame only. The sample holds around 62,000 clones, about 81% seen once. The sequences come from blood, collected before dendritic cell vaccination. The origin of the receptors is a human donor with glioblastoma. Both conserved end residues are part of each CDR3.

TRBV4-1 | 14 | CASSLTSGGQEQYF
TRBV5-1 | 14 | CASSSTGGQDEQYF
TRBV7-8 | 16 | CASTHRRVAISYEQYF
TRBV7-2 | 12 | CADTGGTDTQYF
TRBV27 | 12 | CASLSGGYGYTF
TRBV4-2 | 15 | CASSQEPQGQDTQYF
TRBV15 | 13 | CATSTRDGGKLFF
TRBV7-9 | 13 | CASSSRRVNEQFF
TRBV18 | 14 | CASSPLQGAETQYF
TRBV6-6 | 14 | CASSYSSAGREQFF
TRBV15 | 15 | CATSRELPQEETQYF
TRBV19 | 14 | CASSPLGRATEAFF
TRBV29-1 | 16 | CSVRGLTGTSMNIQYF
TRBV11-1 | 12 | CASSSNTDTQYF
TRBV15 | 15 | CATSSGQGIQETQYF
TRBV5-1 | 16 | CASSLASGANTGELFF
TRBV19 | 16 | CASSTKQTGGNQPQHF
TRBV5-1 | 11 | CASSFSETQYF
TRBV6-1 | 14 | CASTLGGSNQPQHF
TRBV6-6 | 14 | CASRRQGEDYGYTF
TRBV28 | 14 | CASRRQGSTGELFF
TRBV5-1 | 14 | CASSLVRENSPLHF
TRBV19 | 17 | CASSKDRGSGTKNIQYF
TRBV7-2 | 15 | CASNGGRGWVYEQYF
TRBV27 | 14 | CASSWDRVYGEAFF
TRBV6-1 | 14 | CASTALTVNYGYTF
TRBV10-3 | 15 | CAIRAGTGDNYGYTF
TRBV7-8 | 14 | CASGEFAGGLEQYF
TRBV5-4 | 13 | CASSYRAKDTQYF
TRBV19 | 14 | CASSMGLAGVTQYF
TRBV5-1 | 15 | CASSLAGQGSYGYTF
TRBV4-1 | 14 | CASSRQVADNEQFF
TRBV4-1 | 16 | CASSQVNSGVSGTQYF
TRBV6-5 | 14 | CASSYAQSNQPQHF
TRBV2 | 12 | CATTEFAYEQYF
TRBV6-6 | 14 | CASTDWGVDQPQHF
TRBV6-4 | 13 | CASSDSANYGYTF
TRBV19 | 14 | CASYASGGVDEAFF
TRBV4-2 | 16 | CASSQVSSGGGETQYF
TRBV4-2 | 16 | CASSQASRRGRKTQYF
TRBV5-1 | 14 | CASSLAGRADTQYF
TRBV6-5 | 15 | CASQSDRGLRRGYTF
TRBV4-2 | 17 | CASSQDQGGGARYEQYF